A single T cell receptor beta chain is shown here with its context. Its antigen is not identified. The data were produced by immunoSEQ multiplex PCR, yet TCRdb's version contains in-frame clones alone and is incomplete. The sample has roughly 220,000 clones, 75% to 80% seen once. This specimen comes from a study of cytotoxic CD8 clonotypes in ibrutinib-treated CLL. Study observations and caveats: A rise in clonality was seen at ibrutinib response, and a fall back toward baseline was seen at progression. Age-matched healthy donor levels were exceeded by baseline clonality, which tracked circulating CD8+ T-cell counts.

CDR1 is LNHNV, CDR2 YYDKDF, per germline (reference sequence). CDR3 length: 13 amino acids. Trimming took off 8 bases at V and 1 base at J, with 9 bases between the two ends. The origin of this receptor is a human donor with chronic lymphocytic leukemia. This sequence joins TRBV15 and TRBJ1-5, with D unclear. The specimen comprised PBMCs, sampled after 12 months of ibrutinib treatment. CDR3 sequence (DNA): TGTGCCACCGCGAGTACAAGCAATCAGCCCCAGCATTTT. Its protein product is CATASTSNQPQHF.